A selection of T cell receptor beta chains follows, all from one sample in a study of T cell repertoires in cytomegalovirus infection. TCRdb reprocessed the reads with MiXCR, giving one entry per CDR3 protein. Here the sample spans about 130,000 distinct CDR3 sequences, more than 30% being singletons. No cognate antigen is known for these TCRs. The sequenced sample was CD8+ T cells from cultured PBMCs, obtained from culture after CMV antigen stimulation. All receptors come from a human donor in good health (CMV status not recorded). Some clones in this sample may be carry-over from other donors' samples. The CDR3 runs from the conserved cysteine through the conserved F or W. Each record gives: V gene, J gene, clone size, CDR3 protein. Expanded clones get a size class; other rows say once, few or many, or leave the size out.

>TRBV7-4|TRBJ2-7|-
CASRPTGGGSYEQYF
>TRBV19|TRBJ2-3|-
CASSPNVAPEIADTQYF
>TRBV4-1|TRBJ1-1|many
CASSQAGGRRTEAFF
>TRBV19|TRBJ2-4|-
CASSIAGLGMAKNIQYF
>TRBV5-6|TRBJ2-3|-
CASSFGVFGTDTQYF
>TRBV6-2/TRBV6-3|TRBJ1-3|few
CASSPTGQLGNTIYF
>TRBV5-1|TRBJ2-3|-
CASSFSSEGSTDTQYF
>TRBV6-2/TRBV6-3|TRBJ2-2|-
CASSYSTDSYTGELFF
>TRBV20-1|TRBJ2-7|once
CSATSGDAGEQYF
>TRBV11-1|TRBJ2-3|-
CASTPGLAGSTDTQYF
>TRBV5-1|TRBJ1-1|few
CASSLFWGRTMAGTEAFF
>TRBV6-5|TRBJ2-1|-
CASSTGGTGANEQFF
>TRBV7-8|TRBJ2-7|medium-sized
CASSPGGGSYEQYF
>TRBV14|TRBJ2-1|-
CASSQAQAGSYNEQFF
>TRBV27|TRBJ1-1|-
CASRTQGDTEAFF
>TRBV4-2|TRBJ2-1|few
CASSQDNPSEQFF
>TRBV6-2/TRBV6-3|TRBJ1-2|many
CASSWTDRYGYTF
>TRBV19|TRBJ2-3|many
CASSLGLAGNTDTQYF
>TRBV4-2|TRBJ2-7|few
CASSQNSNYEQYF
>TRBV2|TRBJ2-1|few
CASTGLAGVGDNEQFF
>TRBV9|TRBJ2-3|many
CASSVATGGGTDTQYF
>TRBV7-2|TRBJ2-7|many
CASSLAEVLTYEQYF
>TRBV13|TRBJ2-3|few
CASSLADPSTDTQYF
>TRBV6-4|TRBJ2-6|-
CASSVRGSGANVLTF